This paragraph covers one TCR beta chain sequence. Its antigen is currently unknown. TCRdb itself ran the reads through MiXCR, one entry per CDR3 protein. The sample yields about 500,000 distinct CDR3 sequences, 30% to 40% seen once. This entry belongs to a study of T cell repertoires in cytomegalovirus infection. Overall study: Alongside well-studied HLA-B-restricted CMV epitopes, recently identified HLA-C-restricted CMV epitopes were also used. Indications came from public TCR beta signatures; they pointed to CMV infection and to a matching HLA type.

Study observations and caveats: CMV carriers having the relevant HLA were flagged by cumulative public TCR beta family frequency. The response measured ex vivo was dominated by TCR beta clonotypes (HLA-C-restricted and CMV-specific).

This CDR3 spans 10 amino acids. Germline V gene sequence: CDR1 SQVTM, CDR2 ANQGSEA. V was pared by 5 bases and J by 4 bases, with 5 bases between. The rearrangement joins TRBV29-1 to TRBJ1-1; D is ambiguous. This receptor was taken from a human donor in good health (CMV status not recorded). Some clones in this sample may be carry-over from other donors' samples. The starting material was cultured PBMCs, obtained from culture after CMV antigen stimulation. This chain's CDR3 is CSVKGTEAFF. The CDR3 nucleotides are TGCAGCGTTAAGGGCACTGAAGCTTTCTTT.